This T cell receptor (beta chain) was sequenced during a study of breast tumors, draining lymph nodes, adjacent tissues. The J segment lost 10 bases and the V segment lost 2 bases, leaving 8 bases of the junction unmatched. The CDR3 length is 14 residues. The germline V gene has CDR1 LGHNA and CDR2 YNFKEQ. TCRdb reanalysed the multiplex PCR reads using MiXCR and keeps one entry per CDR3 protein. This table has tens of thousands of distinct CDR3 sequences, under 55% appearing once. Study-wide results and limits: Data fit most tumor T cells coming from lymph node, expanding in tumor. That most tumor T cells come from lymph nodes remained unproven. Compared with basal-like, luminal-like tumors shared significantly more repertoire with nontumor tissue.

About this clonotype: Its antigen is unknown.

This receptor was identified in a female donor with breast cancer. Some clones in this sample may be carry-over from other donors' samples. The sequenced sample consisted of breast tumor tissue. The rearrangement joins TRBV4-2 to TRBJ2-1; 7 bases fit TRBD2. The CDR3 nucleotides read TGTGCCAGCAGCCAAACCGCGGGGAGGGACGAGCAGTTCTTC. Protein: CASSQTAGRDEQFF.